The T cell receptor (beta chain) under discussion was sequenced for a study of blood T cells in healthy people across ages. This clonotype showed up just a few times. Next came a second PCR, run for about 6 to 12 cycles, which used a sample-barcoded 5' primer along with a J-beta primer mix. TCRdb re-derived calls from the 5' RACE reads in MiXCR, one entry per CDR3 protein. The sample holds 450,000 to 650,000 distinct CDR3 sequences, around 24% seen once. V was pared by 2 bases and J by 5 bases, with 10 bases between. This CDR3 is built from 13 residues. Germline CDR1 and CDR2: SGHRS and YFSETQ. This same sample was also taken into another study, of T cells of mothers and their children.

The sequence derives from a boy aged 5-17 years in good health. The V and J genes are TRBV5-1 and TRBJ1-1, with D hard to call. Sequenced: blood. The CDR3 DNA reads as TGCGCCAGCAGCTTCACAAGAAATACTGAAGCTTTCTTT. Translation gives CASSFTRNTEAFF.